The sequence of this T cell receptor beta chain was determined in a study of T cell repertoires in aging, cancer and after chemotherapy. Study context: Around 8.8 million TCR reads made up the full dataset. Study results and limitations: In each cancer cohort, median generation probability increased across chemotherapy, suggesting thymic output rebounded.

In regard to this clonotype: Its target is not known.

Multiplex touch-down PCR with TRB-A/B primers amplified rearranged V-D-J TRB sequences. TCRdb processed the multiplex PCR reads anew with MiXCR; each CDR3 protein has one entry. The sample carries some 11,000 distinct CDR3 sequences, about 45% recorded once. Amplification of TCR beta used genomic DNA extracted from peripheral blood. Trimming left V 5 bases short and J 5 bases short, with 9 bases between. Germline CDR1 reads SGHTA; CDR2 reads FQGNSA. The CDR3 extends over 12 amino acids. This sequence originates from a human donor in good health. The chain links TRBV7-2 to TRBJ1-2; perhaps TRBD1 as D (6 bases). Sequencing was performed on blood. The CDR3 reads CASSLGGYGYTF. DNA of the CDR3: TGTGCCAGCAGCCTAGGGGGATATGGCTACACCTTC.